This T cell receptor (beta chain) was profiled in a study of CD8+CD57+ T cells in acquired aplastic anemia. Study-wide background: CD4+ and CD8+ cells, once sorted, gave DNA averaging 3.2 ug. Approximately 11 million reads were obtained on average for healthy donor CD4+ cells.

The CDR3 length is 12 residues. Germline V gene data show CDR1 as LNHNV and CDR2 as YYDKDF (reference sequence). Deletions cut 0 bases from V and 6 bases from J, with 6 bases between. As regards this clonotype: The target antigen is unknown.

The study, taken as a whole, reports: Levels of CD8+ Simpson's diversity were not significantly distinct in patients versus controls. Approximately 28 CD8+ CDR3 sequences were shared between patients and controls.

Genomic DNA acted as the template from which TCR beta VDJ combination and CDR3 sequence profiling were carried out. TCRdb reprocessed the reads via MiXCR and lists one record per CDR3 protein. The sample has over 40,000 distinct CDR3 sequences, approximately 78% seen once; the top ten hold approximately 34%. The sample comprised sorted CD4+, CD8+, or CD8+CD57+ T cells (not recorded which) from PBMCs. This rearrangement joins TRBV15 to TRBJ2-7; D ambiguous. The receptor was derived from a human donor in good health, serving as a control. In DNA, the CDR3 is TGTGCCACCAGCAGAGATACGGCCGAGCAGTACGTC. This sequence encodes CATSRDTAEQYV.